This is a list of T cell receptor beta chains from one sample in a study of T-cell memory formation after mild COVID-19. In TCRdb, the 5' RACE reads were re-called with MiXCR into one record per CDR3 protein. The sample shows 57,000 or so distinct CDR3 sequences, 9.3% of them seen only once. The sequenced sample was PBMCs or a T cell subset sorted from them (not recorded which). Source of these receptors: a man aged 18 to 30 who had mild COVID-19 (a few samples of this study predate the infection). Cell type and time point are not known. CDR3s include the opening cysteine and the closing phenylalanine or tryptophan. The D gene is left open where the match is weak. Clone size is stated in some rows and not others, as once, few, many or a class when expanded.

cdr3_length	d_call	v_call	clone_size	j_call	cdr3_nt	cdr3_aa
14	.	TRBV28	few	TRBJ1-2	TGTGCCAGCAGTTTGGTCATAGCTAACTATGGCTACACCTTC	CASSLVIANYGYTF
11	.	TRBV3-1	.	TRBJ1-4	TGTGCCAGCAGCCCGGGTGGGAAACTGTTTTTT	CASSPGGKLFF
14	.	TRBV12-3/TRBV12-4	few	TRBJ1-4	TGTGCCAGCAGCTTAGGCGGCGTGAGTGAAAAACTGTTTTTT	CASSLGGVSEKLFF
14	.	TRBV27	.	TRBJ2-6	TGTGCCAGCAGTTCAGGGAGTGGGGCCAACGTCCTGACTTTC	CASSSGSGANVLTF
14	.	TRBV10-3	.	TRBJ2-1	TGTGCCATCGGGGGGTCGGACAGGCTCAATGAGCAGTTCTTC	CAIGGSDRLNEQFF
16	.	TRBV30	few	TRBJ2-5	TGTGCCTGGAGTGCCTCCCAGAGGGGAAATGTGGAGACCCAGTACTTC	CAWSASQRGNVETQYF
15	.	TRBV5-1	many	TRBJ2-1	TGCGCCAGCAGCTTGGTCAGGGGTACGTACAATGAGCAGTTCTTC	CASSLVRGTYNEQFF
13	.	TRBV2	.	TRBJ2-5	TGTGCCACCACAAAAGGGAGCCAAGAGACCCAGTACTTC	CATTKGSQETQYF
15	TRBD2	TRBV18	.	TRBJ2-1	TGTGCCAGCTCACCACCAACGGGGGGGCTAGGCAAGCAGTTCTTC	CASSPPTGGLGKQFF
16	.	TRBV9	.	TRBJ2-5	TGTGCCAGCAGCGTAGATGGCTCTGGGAACCAAGAGACCCAGTACTTC	CASSVDGSGNQETQYF
12	.	TRBV10-3	few	TRBJ2-7	TGTGCCATCAGCGCAGGAGCCTACGAGCAGTACTTC	CAISAGAYEQYF
13	.	TRBV6-6	many	TRBJ2-7	TGTGCCAGCAGTTACTACACTTCCTACGAGCAGTACTTC	CASSYYTSYEQYF
13	.	TRBV5-1	.	TRBJ1-1	TGCGCCAGCAGCTTGGAAGGGAATACTGAAGCTTTCTTT	CASSLEGNTEAFF
13	.	TRBV7-2	few	TRBJ2-3	TGTGCCAGCAGCTTACCGACTCTCCCGGCCCGGTATTTT	CASSLPTLPARYF
14	.	TRBV5-1	many	TRBJ2-7	TGCGCCAGCAGCTTGGGTCCGCGCTCCTACGAGCAGTACTTC	CASSLGPRSYEQYF
16	TRBD2	TRBV5-6	few	TRBJ2-5	TGTGCCAGCAGCTTGGTCCGGGGGGAAGACCAAGAGACCCAGTACTTC	CASSLVRGEDQETQYF
14	.	TRBV5-1	few	TRBJ1-2	TGCGCCAGCAGCTTGGCCGTGCAGGGCCATGGCTACACCTTC	CASSLAVQGHGYTF
14	.	TRBV12-3/TRBV12-4	many	TRBJ1-2	TGTGCCAGCAGTTTAATCCCCAGGGTATATGGCTACACCTTC	CASSLIPRVYGYTF
15	.	TRBV6-6	few	TRBJ2-1	TGTGCCAGCAGTTACTCCACCGATGCCGAGGTTGAGCAGTTCTTC	CASSYSTDAEVEQFF
15	TRBD2	TRBV5-1	many	TRBJ2-5	TGCGCCAGCAGCCCGGGGGGGAGCGACCAAGAGACCCAGTACTTC	CASSPGGSDQETQYF
15	TRBD1	TRBV7-2	.	TRBJ2-7	TGTGCCAGCAGCTTAGTTGGGGACAGGGCAGACGAGCAGTACTTC	CASSLVGDRADEQYF
15	.	TRBV7-2	many	TRBJ2-3	TGTGCCAGCAGCCCCCCGCGGGCTTACACAGATACGCAGTATTTT	CASSPPRAYTDTQYF
14	TRBD2	TRBV7-6	.	TRBJ2-5	TGTGCCAGCAGCCGCGGGGGGGCCCTGGAGACCCAGTACTTC	CASSRGGALETQYF
16	TRBD1	TRBV12-5	many	TRBJ2-2	TGTGCTAGTGGTTTTAGGGCAGGGGGCGCAACCGGGGAGCTGTTTTTT	CASGFRAGGATGELFF
14	.	TRBV3-1	few	TRBJ2-7	TGTGCCAGCAGCTTCGACAGCGATTCCTACGAGCAGTACTTC	CASSFDSDSYEQYF
16	TRBD1	TRBV7-8	few	TRBJ1-6	TGTGCCAGCAGCTCTTACCCAGGGGGCGGAAATTCACCCCTCCACTTT	CASSSYPGGGNSPLHF
13	.	TRBV5-1	few	TRBJ2-5	TGCGCCAGCAGCTTGGCCCTCGGGGAGACCCAGTACTTC	CASSLALGETQYF
14	.	TRBV28	few	TRBJ1-2	TGTGCCAGCAGATATATGGGGACACTTTATGGCTACACCTTC	CASRYMGTLYGYTF
13	TRBD1	TRBV7-2	few	TRBJ2-5	TGTGCCAGCAGCTGGGACAGCCAAGAGACCCAGTACTTC	CASSWDSQETQYF
15	.	TRBV7-3	.	TRBJ2-4	TGTGCCAGCAGCTACCGCGGGGACAGACAAAACATTCAGTACTTC	CASSYRGDRQNIQYF
14	TRBD1	TRBV29-1	.	TRBJ1-2	TGCAGCGCGCAGAAGTCAGGGGGCAGAGTGGGCTACACCTTC	CSAQKSGGRVGYTF
12	.	TRBV28	.	TRBJ1-5	TGTGCCAGCAACCCGACACTGCAGCCCCAGCATTTT	CASNPTLQPQHF
12	.	TRBV29-1	many	TRBJ2-7	TGCAGCGTTGAGACTTATTCCTACGAGCAGTACTTC	CSVETYSYEQYF
15	.	TRBV7-9	.	TRBJ2-7	TGTGCCAGCAGCCGAATAACCCCCGGGCCCTACGAGCAGTACTTC	CASSRITPGPYEQYF
16	TRBD1	TRBV7-2	few	TRBJ1-2	TGTGCCAGCAGCTTAGTGGCAGGGGGCTTCGGCTATGGCTACACCTTC	CASSLVAGGFGYGYTF
15	.	TRBV10-3	few	TRBJ1-2	TGTGCCATCGGTACAGGCTTCGCCGTTGGTAGTGGCTACACCTTC	CAIGTGFAVGSGYTF
15	TRBD2	TRBV7-2	few	TRBJ2-1	TGTGCCAGCAGTGGCGGGGGGGGATGGTACAATGAGCAGTTCTTC	CASSGGGGWYNEQFF
14	TRBD1	TRBV6-4	.	TRBJ1-2	TGTGCCAGCGCTCCGGACAGGGGAAACTATGGCTACACCTTC	CASAPDRGNYGYTF
14	TRBD1	TRBV10-3	.	TRBJ2-5	TGTGCCATCAGTGACAGACAGGGGCAGGAGACCCAGTACTTC	CAISDRQGQETQYF
17	TRBD2	TRBV4-3	.	TRBJ2-3	TGCGCCAGCAGCCAAGAAGGTGGTTTGCGGGGGAAAGATACGCAGTATTTT	CASSQEGGLRGKDTQYF
15	TRBD1	TRBV4-3	few	TRBJ2-7	TGCGCCAGCAGCCAAGACCCCCGACAGGGGAACGAGCAGTACTTC	CASSQDPRQGNEQYF
16	TRBD1	TRBV4-3	many	TRBJ1-6	TGCGCCAGCAGCCAAGAGAGGGGACAGGATAATTCACCCCTCCACTTT	CASSQERGQDNSPLHF
18	.	TRBV12-5	.	TRBJ2-2	TGTGCTAGGATCATCCCCCCCAGGTGGTCCAGGAACACCGGGGAGCTGTTTTTT	CARIIPPRWSRNTGELFF
14	.	TRBV20-1	few	TRBJ1-2	TGCAGTGCTAGAGACCCCCTACAGACCTATGGCTACACCTTC	CSARDPLQTYGYTF
13	.	TRBV3-1	.	TRBJ1-5	TGTGCCAGCAGCCCAGCCAGGGATCAGCCCCAGCATTTT	CASSPARDQPQHF
15	.	TRBV19	.	TRBJ2-1	TGTGCCAGTAGTCCCCGAGGGTTGGGTGCCAATGAGCAGTTCTTC	CASSPRGLGANEQFF
15	.	TRBV6-6	few	TRBJ2-4	TGTGCCAGCAGTTATATTTCAGGAGACAAAAACATTCAGTACTTC	CASSYISGDKNIQYF
15	TRBD1	TRBV6-6	few	TRBJ2-5	TGTGCCAGCAGTCGTCGGACAGGGGGCCAAGAGACCCAGTACTTC	CASSRRTGGQETQYF
16	TRBD1	TRBV5-1	few	TRBJ2-2	TGCGCCAGCAGCCTCCGGGACAGGACGAACACCGGGGAGCTGTTTTTT	CASSLRDRTNTGELFF
13	.	TRBV11-2	.	TRBJ2-1	TGTGCCAGCAGCTTAGCCCTCTACAATGAGCAGTTCTTC	CASSLALYNEQFF
13	.	TRBV12-3/TRBV12-4	few	TRBJ2-7	TGTGCCAGCAGCCGGGACGCGTGGTACGAGCAGTACTTC	CASSRDAWYEQYF